A single sample is the source of the 26 T cell receptor beta chains below, sequenced in a study of response to subunit inactivated influenza vaccine. Using its own MiXCR run on the RT-PCR reads, TCRdb lists one record per CDR3 protein. The data show hundreds of thousands of distinct CDR3 sequences, about an eighth seen once. The source material was PBMCs from blood, sampled on the day of vaccination. All receptors derive from a man aged 50 to 60 who received an inactivated influenza vaccine.

This clonotype was observed a few times. The rearrangement joins TRBV12-3 or TRBV12-4 to TRBJ2-1; TRBD1 matches 10 bases. V shed 6 bases, J shed 2 bases, and the junction held 7 bases outside the gene matches. The CDR3 consists of 16 residues. The CDR3 DNA reads as TGTGCCAGCAGCGGACAGGGGGACCTTCCCTACAATGAGCAGTTCTTC. This sequence encodes CASSGQGDLPYNEQFF.

The rearrangement joins TRBV28 to TRBJ2-2; 8 bases map to TRBD1. V gave up 6 bases and J gave up 3 bases; unmatched junction bases: 9. CDR3 size: 16 residues. The germline CDR1 and CDR2 sequences are MDHEN and SYDVKM. The CDR3 DNA reads TGTGCCAGCAGGCCCGCAGGGGGCTTGGACACCGGGGAGCTGTTTTTT. This gives the protein CASRPAGGLDTGELFF.

This clonotype was seen repeatedly, ten times or more. The chain is built from TRBV20-1 and TRBJ2-3, with TRBD1 as a possible D gene (5 bases). Germline V gene data show CDR1 as DFQATT and CDR2 as SNEGSKA (reference sequence). CDR3 length equals 14 residues. Trimming shortened V by 4 bases and J by 1 base, and 12 bases separated the two germline ends. CDR3 sequence reads: CSATTETRTDTQYF. CDR3 DNA: TGCAGTGCTACGACAGAGACACGCACAGATACGCAGTATTTT.

This clonotype showed up just a few times. The J gene is TRBJ2-7, the V gene TRBV29-1; TRBD1 agrees at 7 bases. The CDR3 is made up of 14 amino acids. Looked up from germline, CDR1 is SQVTM and CDR2 is ANQGSEA. Unmatched junction bases numbered 10, after V lost 2 bases and J lost 6 bases. This CDR3 is CSVERGRQGGEQYF. As DNA, the CDR3 is TGCAGCGTTGAAAGGGGGAGACAGGGCGGCGAGCAGTACTTC.

This clonotype was counted between two and nine times. The chain recombines TRBV4-3 with TRBJ2-5; 8 nucleotides match TRBD1. Germline assignment: CDR1 LGHNA and CDR2 YSLEER. The CDR3 contains 15 residues. With V trimmed by 0 bases and J by 5 bases, 5 bases remained unmatched. The CDR3 spells CASSQETTGAETQYF. DNA for the CDR3: TGCGCCAGCAGCCAAGAAACGACAGGGGCTGAGACCCAGTACTTC.

The gene calls are TRBV10-3 and TRBJ2-2, with D perhaps TRBD2 (6 bases). Germline values: CDR1 ENHRY, CDR2 SYGVKD. The V end lost 6 bases, the J end lost 4 bases, and 12 bases lay between the germline ends. CDR3 length equals 14 residues. The CDR3 DNA reads TGTGCCATCAGCGGGGGTTTCGGCACCGGGGAGCTGTTTTTT. Translation: CAISGGFGTGELFF.

This chain links TRBV2 with TRBJ2-7; maybe TRBD2 (6 bases). V lost 4 bases and J lost 4, with 14 bases in between. Germline lookup yields CDR1 SNHLY and CDR2 FYNNEI. The CDR3 is made up of 14 amino acids. CDR3 bases: TGTGCCAGCAGTGTCTGGCAGGGAGGATACGAGCAGTACTTC. Amino acid sequence: CASSVWQGGYEQYF.

This clonotype was counted ten times or more. This chain connects TRBV29-1 to TRBJ2-3; D unresolved. This CDR3 comprises 12 residues. V lost 0 bases, J lost 7 bases, and 8 bases lay in between. Per germline, CDR1 SQVTM and CDR2 ANQGSEA. This CDR3 reads CSVEEARNTQYF. The CDR3 DNA is TGCAGCGTTGAAGAAGCCAGGAATACGCAGTATTTT.

Many counts were recorded for this clonotype. This chain uses TRBV5-1 with TRBJ2-1, with 7 bases matching TRBD1. Trimming removed 0 bases from V and 3 bases from J; junction bases left unmatched: 15. This CDR3 contains 19 residues. Germline V lookup: CDR1 SGHRS, CDR2 YFSETQ. CDR3: CASSLAKVGYRTGYNEQFF. As DNA, the CDR3 is TGCGCCAGCAGCTTGGCCAAGGTCGGGTATAGGACAGGCTACAATGAGCAGTTCTTC.

V gene TRBV5-1 combines with J gene TRBJ2-1, with D tentatively TRBD2 (6 bases). With 4 bases removed from V and 6 bases from J, the gap between germline ends came to 14 bases. This CDR3 is built from 14 residues. CDR1 is SGHRS, CDR2 YFSETQ, per germline. CDR3 bases: TGCGCCAGCAGCCCGGAGGGCGGAATCAATGAGCAGTTCTTC. This sequence encodes CASSPEGGINEQFF.

This clonotype was detected ten times or more. The chain links TRBV20-1 to TRBJ2-7; 13 bases are shared with TRBD2. The CDR3 consists of 13 residues. In germline, CDR1 is DFQATT, CDR2 SNEGSKA (reference sequence). With V trimmed by 7 bases and J by 5 bases, 5 bases remained unmatched. CDR3 region: CSVGGLAGNEQYF. CDR3 nucleotides: TGCAGTGTCGGGGGACTAGCGGGGAACGAGCAGTACTTC.

This clonotype was counted between two and nine times. J is TRBJ2-1 and V is TRBV3-1; unclear D gene. V lost 1 base and J 8 bases, leaving 12 bases between the germline ends. CDR1 is LGHDT, CDR2 YNNKEL, per germline (reference sequence). CDR3 length equals 14 residues. Written as DNA, the CDR3 is TGTGCCAGCAGCCAAGGTAGTTTCCTCGATGAGCAGTTCTTC. It is translated as CASSQGSFLDEQFF.

The chain has TRBV2 and TRBJ2-2; 9 bases are shared with TRBD1. Germline CDR1 is SNHLY and CDR2 is FYNNEI. The CDR3 has 15 amino acids. V was clipped by 6 bases and J by 4 bases; unmatched bases: 6. The chain's CDR3 is CASSGDRVLTGELFF. The CDR3 DNA reads as TGTGCCAGCAGCGGGGACAGGGTACTCACCGGGGAGCTGTTTTTT.

This clonotype was recorded many times. The CDR3 loop reads CASRGTSDTQYF. CDR3 bases: TGTGCCAGCAGGGGGACTTCAGATACGCAGTATTTT. This chain connects TRBV12-3 or TRBV12-4 to TRBJ2-3, with D maybe TRBD2 (6 bases). Trimming removed 6 bases at V and 4 bases at J, with 8 bases between. The length of the CDR3 is 12 residues.

There are many counts of this clonotype. The rearrangement uses TRBV20-1 and TRBJ1-5; 7 nucleotides line up with TRBD1. V lost 4 bases, J lost 5 bases, and 2 bases stayed unmatched. The CDR3 has 12 residues. Germline V lookup: CDR1 DFQATT, CDR2 SNEGSKA (reference sequence). The CDR3 coding sequence is TGCAGTGCTAAGGGGGCCCATCAGCCCCAGCATTTT. This sequence encodes CSAKGAHQPQHF.

This sequence joins TRBV11-2 and TRBJ1-5; D is unresolved. Germline CDR1 and CDR2: SGHAT and FQNNGV. Trimming left V 4 bases short and J 7 bases short, with 14 bases between. The CDR3 length is 14 residues. The CDR3 reads CASSSSRVGQPQHF. CDR3 in DNA: TGTGCCAGCAGCTCGTCTAGGGTTGGACAGCCCCAGCATTTT.

This clonotype was detected a few times. V gene TRBV12-3 or TRBV12-4 combines with J gene TRBJ2-5; D is possibly TRBD2 (7 bases). V lost 3 bases and J 6 bases, leaving 11 bases between the germline ends. This CDR3 is 13 amino acids long. CDR3 amino acids: CASSFGGPKTQYF. DNA of the CDR3: TGTGCCAGCAGTTTCGGGGGGCCAAAGACCCAGTACTTC.

This clonotype was seen a few times. The genes are TRBV5-6 and TRBJ2-1; the D gene could be TRBD1 or TRBD2 (6 bases each). The V gene's germline CDR1 is SGHDT and CDR2 YYEEEE. The CDR3 is made up of 15 amino acids. The V end was cut by 1 base, the J end by 2 bases, with 10 bases between. This chain's CDR3 is CASSLRGDPYNEQFF. The CDR3 bases are TGTGCCAGCAGCTTGAGGGGGGACCCCTACAATGAGCAGTTCTTC.

The table lists this clonotype with a few counts. The chain employs TRBV7-2 and TRBJ2-7, with D unresolved. This CDR3 is built from 13 residues. V lost 3 bases, J lost 2 bases, and 8 bases lay in between. In germline, CDR1 is SGHTA, CDR2 FQGNSA. The CDR3 region is CASSLRIPYEQYF. The CDR3 DNA sequence: TGTGCCAGCAGCTTGAGGATCCCCTACGAGCAGTACTTC.

The rearrangement links TRBV9 to TRBJ2-5, with D perhaps being TRBD1 or TRBD2 (5 bases each). V was trimmed by 0 bases and J by 4 bases, leaving 7 bases between them. Germline loops: CDR1 SGDLS, CDR2 YYNGEE. The CDR3 totals 13 residues. The CDR3 reads CASSVGDGETQYF. In nucleotides, the CDR3 is TGTGCCAGCAGCGTAGGGGACGGAGAGACCCAGTACTTC.

The chain carries TRBV12-3 or TRBV12-4 and TRBJ2-3, with D uncertain. V lost 1 base, J lost 0 bases, and 11 bases lay in between. The CDR3 has 16 residues. CDR3 nucleotide sequence: TGTGCCAGCAGTTTAGATGGCATAACTAGCACAGATACGCAGTATTTT. Translation gives CASSLDGITSTDTQYF.

This chain joins TRBV6-2 or TRBV6-3 and TRBJ2-7; 7 nucleotides match TRBD1. This CDR3 spans 14 amino acids. Germline CDR1 MNHEY, CDR2 SVGEGT. J gave up 3 bases and V 10 bases, and 12 bases lay outside the gene matches. CDR3 DNA sequence: TGTGCCACCAAAGACAGGGACATTGGCTACGAGCAGTACTTC. It yields the protein CATKDRDIGYEQYF.

The chain joins TRBV5-4 to TRBJ2-2; 7 bases agree with TRBD1. J lost 8 bases, V lost 4 bases, and 8 bases had no gene match. This CDR3 contains 14 residues. Germline CDR1 is SGHNT and CDR2 is YYREEE (reference sequence). CDR3: CASSTYRGAGELFF. Written as DNA, the CDR3 is TGTGCCAGCAGCACCTACAGGGGAGCGGGGGAGCTGTTTTTT.

This clonotype came up many times. The V and J genes are TRBV5-1 and TRBJ2-4; perhaps TRBD1 as D (5 bases). CDR1 and CDR2 from the germline V gene are SGHRS and YFSETQ. The CDR3 length is 15 residues. The ends were cut back, 0 bases at V and 6 bases at J, with 13 bases in the middle. CDR3 sequence reads: CASSLEVRGSNIQYF. The CDR3 DNA reads as TGCGCCAGCAGCTTGGAAGTTAGGGGATCAAACATTCAGTACTTC.

The V call is TRBV29-1, the J call TRBJ2-1, with D unclear. The CDR3 totals 10 residues. V lost 4 bases, J lost 9 bases, and 7 bases lay in between. The germline V gene encodes CDR1 SQVTM and CDR2 ANQGSEA. The CDR3 loop is CSVGYGEQFF. Written as DNA, the CDR3 is TGCAGCGTTGGATACGGTGAGCAGTTCTTC.

The J gene is TRBJ2-1, the V gene TRBV15; a possible D gene is TRBD2 (5 bases). This CDR3 contains 15 residues. Per the germline V gene, CDR1 is LNHNV and CDR2 is YYDKDF (reference sequence). V dropped 0 bases and J dropped 8 bases, with 14 bases sitting between them. The CDR3: CATSRDRGFRHEQFF. The CDR3 coding sequence is TGTGCCACCAGCAGAGATCGGGGATTCCGACATGAGCAGTTCTTC.